This T cell receptor beta chain is drawn from a study of regulatory T cells in long-lasting Graves disease. Relying on iRepertoire HTBI primers and Arm-PCR of CDR3 regions, the team built TCR beta libraries. TCRdb independently ran MiXCR on the multiplex PCR reads; one entry per CDR3 protein. The sample lists around 450,000 distinct CDR3 sequences, 20% to 25% occurring once. This sample's time point: persistent/refractory GD, antithyroid drugs over 5 years with positive TRAb. RNA extracted from PBMCs served as the sequencing template. This clonotype was observed at least ten times. At one end, the junction sequence differs from germline, possibly due to a read error. The CDR3 is 15 amino acids. Germline CDR1 is SSHAT and CDR2 is FNYEAQ (reference sequence).

The starting material was peripheral blood mononuclear cells (PBMCs), obtained when the disease was refractory, from a patient treated with antithyroid drugs. The chain couples TRBV7-7 to TRBJ2-5, with unresolved D. The TCR sequence derives from a female donor with Graves disease. DNA for the CDR3: TGTGCTAGCAGCTTAGGTGTGTCGGCTCAAGAGACCCAGTACTTC. Translated: CASSLGVSAQETQYF. Full variable domain (outside the CDR3, taken from reference TRBV7-7 and TRBJ2-5): GAGVSQSPRYKVTKRGQDVTLRCDPISSHATLYWYQQALGQGPEFLTYFNYEAQPDKSGLPSDRFSAERPEGSISTLTIQRTEQRDSAMYRCASSLGVSAQETQYFGPGTRLLVL.